This T cell receptor (beta chain) stems from a study of T cells in localized non-small cell lung cancer (dated by TCRdb to about 2020). Concerning the study at large: The study analyzed T cell repertoires of over 200 early-stage NSCLC patients, comparing tumors and uninvolved tumor-adjacent lungs. The cohort was made up of roughly 250 treatment-naive NSCLC patients whose localized lung tumors had been resected. Of the NSCLC patients, approximately 130 were male and 85 to 110 were female, and the mean age was approximately 66 years. Results and caveats for the whole study, not just this receptor: Since the design was exploratory, TCR variables were selected using unadjusted p-values with no false-discovery rate correction. Because multi-region sequencing of the tumors was not done, intratumor heterogeneity could not be ruled out. Longer overall survival was associated with higher T cell density in blood, whereas shorter survival was associated with higher clonality in adjacent lung. Of the top 100 tumor clones, a median of 57 were detected in paired uninvolved adjacent lung; approximately 30 were also among that lung's top 100. Uninvolved tumor-adjacent lung showed the highest T cell clonality, higher than tumor, which suggests more focused antigenic responses in the adjacent lung.

TCR beta CDR3 regions were sequenced from DNA using the immunoSEQ Assay. As for the authors' bioinformatics: To compute T cell density, TCR beta template counts were normalized to usable DNA, which was estimated by amplifying housekeeping genes. The preseqR package was used to estimate richness by extrapolating to 400,000 templates for PBMC samples and to 120,000 templates for tissue samples. Clonality was defined by subtracting Pielou's evenness from one. Tissue-enriched TCRs were identified by differential abundance testing using productive amino-acid clonotypes, minimum total count 5 and alpha 0.1. The Jaccard Index and the Morisita Overlap Index were used to measure repertoire overlap between compartments. GLIPH grouped TCR beta CDR3s together with public tetramer-defined viral CDR3s, and a viral motif had to include at least three viral sequences and show V-gene enrichment. The table comes from immuneACCESS by way of TCRdb, which keeps in-frame sequences with V and J called. Part of the clones is missing from these tables; in studies checked, under half for an unresolved V gene and the rest for unknown reasons. V, J and clone size were drawn from that table, and D and trimming were deduced from the DNA. This sample comprises tens of thousands of clones, just over 85% of them detected only once. Of the sample, over 15% falls within the top ten clones.

The CDR1 and CDR2 encoded by the germline V gene (reference sequence) are MNHEY and SMNVEV. There are 16 amino acids in the CDR3, from cysteine to phenylalanine inclusive. The retained sequence is limited to the CDR3, 48 bases, with the frame set at the first base. From V the trimming removes 4 bases and from J it removes 4 bases, while the gene matches leave 10 bases of the junction unaccounted for. At diagnosis, tumor, uninvolved tumor-adjacent lung and peripheral blood were collected and then preserved as a mix of FFPE and fresh-frozen material. For TCR repertoire profiling, the blood samples were analyzed as peripheral blood mononuclear cells. Points on this clone: What antigen it recognizes has not been identified. Base qualities are not at hand, and no much larger clone is one base apart.

Specimen: peripheral blood, collected before any cancer treatment. This TCR derives from a male donor at least 60 years old with stage III squamous cell lung carcinoma. Recombination linked TRBV27 to TRBJ1-2; TRBD1 matches 9 bases in the middle. In nucleotides, the sequence is TGTGCCAGCAGTTCGGGACAGGGATTCGGGGTCTATGGCTACACCTTC. Its protein reads: CASSSGQGFGVYGYTF.